This TCR beta chain was sequenced during a study of CD8 T cells in ankylosing spondylitis. The study, taken as a whole, reports: Made up of fewer than ten highly homologous variants, a TCR beta motif appeared characteristic of ankylosing spondylitis blood.

This clonotype showed up just a few times. Its target is unknown. TCRdb re-called the 5' RACE reads through MiXCR, storing one row per CDR3 protein. The table includes around 430,000 distinct CDR3 sequences, about 15% detected once. The V end lost 1 base, the J end lost 3 bases, and 7 bases lay between the germline ends. Germline CDR1 and CDR2: LGHNT and FRNRAP. This CDR3 region has 14 residues. Sequenced: blood, either unsorted or a sorted T cell fraction (not recorded which). The chain recombines TRBV12-5 with TRBJ1-3; D not certain. This receptor was identified in a male donor with ankylosing spondylitis. DNA of the CDR3: TGTGCTAGTGGTTTGGAGAGTTTTGGAAACACCATATATTTT. Its translation is CASGLESFGNTIYF.